A selection of T cell receptor beta chains follows, all from one sample in a study of T cell responses to AZD1222 COVID-19 vaccine. The data were produced by immunoSEQ multiplex PCR, yet TCRdb's version contains in-frame clones alone and is incomplete. The sample records 110,000 to 150,000 clones, about 93% being singletons. Sequencing used peripheral blood, obtained on day 0 of AZD1222 vaccination. Every receptor here comes from an adult in good health. CDR3s include the opening cysteine and the closing phenylalanine or tryptophan. Each record gives: clone size, J gene, V gene, CDR3 length, D gene, CDR3 DNA, CDR3 protein. D genes are given only for firm matches. A row's size may be missing; if present it is once, few, many or a size class.

clone_size: few
j_call: TRBJ2-3
v_call: TRBV12-3/TRBV12-4
cdr3_length: 12
d_call: -
cdr3_nt: TGTGCCAGCAGATCAGACGCCGGGACGCAGTATTTT
cdr3_aa: CASRSDAGTQYF

clone_size: -
j_call: TRBJ2-2
v_call: TRBV18
cdr3_length: 14
d_call: -
cdr3_nt: TGTGCCAGCTCACTGGGAGGGAACACCGGGGAGCTGTTTTTT
cdr3_aa: CASSLGGNTGELFF

clone_size: -
j_call: TRBJ2-1
v_call: TRBV5-1
cdr3_length: 15
d_call: TRBD2
cdr3_nt: TGCGCCAGCAGCTTGGGAGCGGGGGGTAACAATGAGCAGTTCTTC
cdr3_aa: CASSLGAGGNNEQFF

clone_size: -
j_call: TRBJ2-1
v_call: TRBV3-1/TRBV3-2
cdr3_length: 16
d_call: -
cdr3_nt: TGTGCCAGCAGCCCTGAAGGACAGCTCTTCTACAATGAGCAGTTCTTC
cdr3_aa: CASSPEGQLFYNEQFF

clone_size: -
j_call: TRBJ2-7
v_call: TRBV19
cdr3_length: 15
d_call: -
cdr3_nt: TGTGCCAGTAGAATTTCGGACCTGGGAGGACGCGAGCAGTACTTC
cdr3_aa: CASRISDLGGREQYF

clone_size: -
j_call: TRBJ2-1
v_call: TRBV7-6
cdr3_length: 15
d_call: TRBD2
cdr3_nt: TGTGCCAGCAGCTTAGAAGCGGGAGGAGGGAATGAGCAGTTCTTC
cdr3_aa: CASSLEAGGGNEQFF

clone_size: -
j_call: TRBJ2-3
v_call: TRBV5-1
cdr3_length: 13
d_call: -
cdr3_nt: TGCGCCAGCAGCTTGGACTCCACAGATACGCAGTATTTT
cdr3_aa: CASSLDSTDTQYF

clone_size: -
j_call: TRBJ2-3
v_call: TRBV27
cdr3_length: 14
d_call: -
cdr3_nt: TGTGCCAGCAGTTTTGGGTCTATTGCAGATACGCAGTATTTT
cdr3_aa: CASSFGSIADTQYF

clone_size: -
j_call: TRBJ1-1
v_call: TRBV3-1/TRBV3-2
cdr3_length: 13
d_call: -
cdr3_nt: TGTGCCAGCAGCCCCGGACTGGGAAGCGAAGCTTTCTTT
cdr3_aa: CASSPGLGSEAFF

clone_size: -
j_call: TRBJ1-4
v_call: TRBV19
cdr3_length: 14
d_call: TRBD1
cdr3_nt: TGTGCCAGTAGTCCCGGGACAGCCGATGAAAAACTGTTTTTT
cdr3_aa: CASSPGTADEKLFF

clone_size: -
j_call: TRBJ1-2
v_call: TRBV3-1/TRBV3-2
cdr3_length: 14
d_call: -
cdr3_nt: TGTGCCAGCAGCCAAGGTAGCGTCGTCATCGGCTACACCTTC
cdr3_aa: CASSQGSVVIGYTF

clone_size: once
j_call: TRBJ2-1
v_call: TRBV15
cdr3_length: 16
d_call: TRBD2
cdr3_nt: TGTGCCACCAGCAGAGATGGTAGCGGGGGCTTCAATGAGCAGTTCTTC
cdr3_aa: CATSRDGSGGFNEQFF

clone_size: -
j_call: TRBJ2-3
v_call: TRBV30
cdr3_length: 14
d_call: TRBD2
cdr3_nt: TGTGCCTGGAATCCGGGAGGCAACACAGATACGCAGTATTTT
cdr3_aa: CAWNPGGNTDTQYF

clone_size: -
j_call: TRBJ1-5
v_call: TRBV6-5
cdr3_length: 14
d_call: -
cdr3_nt: TGTGCCAGCAGTAACGGGGGTAGCAATCAGCCCCAGCATTTT
cdr3_aa: CASSNGGSNQPQHF

clone_size: -
j_call: TRBJ2-2
v_call: TRBV30
cdr3_length: 12
d_call: -
cdr3_nt: TGTGCCTGGAAGAGGGGCCCCGGGGAGCTGTTTTTT
cdr3_aa: CAWKRGPGELFF

clone_size: few
j_call: TRBJ2-3
v_call: TRBV9
cdr3_length: 15
d_call: -
cdr3_nt: TGTGCCAGCAGCGTAGCTACGGAATCGGCAGATACGCAGTATTTT
cdr3_aa: CASSVATESADTQYF

clone_size: -
j_call: TRBJ2-7
v_call: TRBV5-1
cdr3_length: 14
d_call: TRBD1
cdr3_nt: TGCGCCAGCAGTTTGGTTAAACAGGGGGACGAGCAGTACTTC
cdr3_aa: CASSLVKQGDEQYF

clone_size: -
j_call: TRBJ2-1
v_call: TRBV25-1
cdr3_length: 15
d_call: TRBD2
cdr3_nt: TGTGCCAGCAGTGCATTGAGCGGGAGGAACAATGAGCAGTTCTTC
cdr3_aa: CASSALSGRNNEQFF

clone_size: -
j_call: TRBJ2-2
v_call: TRBV3-1/TRBV3-2
cdr3_length: 16
d_call: TRBD2
cdr3_nt: TGTGCCAGCAGCCAAGGGCTAGCGGGAGATGGCGGGGAGCTGTTTTTT
cdr3_aa: CASSQGLAGDGGELFF

clone_size: -
j_call: TRBJ1-5
v_call: TRBV19
cdr3_length: 13
d_call: -
cdr3_nt: TGTGCCAGTAGTATACAGATTAGTCAGCCCCAGCATTTT
cdr3_aa: CASSIQISQPQHF

clone_size: -
j_call: TRBJ2-7
v_call: TRBV10-3
cdr3_length: 13
d_call: -
cdr3_nt: TGTGCCATCAGTGAAGGAGAGGCCTACGAGCAGTACTTC
cdr3_aa: CAISEGEAYEQYF

clone_size: -
j_call: TRBJ1-2
v_call: TRBV7-8
cdr3_length: 13
d_call: -
cdr3_nt: TGTGCCAGCAGCGGCCGGGTGGTGGGAGGCTACACCTTC
cdr3_aa: CASSGRVVGGYTF

clone_size: -
j_call: TRBJ2-5
v_call: TRBV5-5
cdr3_length: 14
d_call: TRBD2
cdr3_nt: TGTGCCAGCAGCTTACAACTAGCGCAAGAGACCCAGTACTTC
cdr3_aa: CASSLQLAQETQYF

clone_size: -
j_call: TRBJ2-7
v_call: TRBV27
cdr3_length: 15
d_call: -
cdr3_nt: TGTGCCAGCAGTCCCCGGGACATGGCCCCCTACGAGCAGTACTTC
cdr3_aa: CASSPRDMAPYEQYF

clone_size: -
j_call: TRBJ2-7
v_call: TRBV2
cdr3_length: 14
d_call: -
cdr3_nt: TGTGCCAGCAGCCCCCCGGGCAGGTACTACGAGCAGTACTTC
cdr3_aa: CASSPPGRYYEQYF

clone_size: -
j_call: TRBJ2-7
v_call: TRBV3-1/TRBV3-2
cdr3_length: 15
d_call: TRBD1
cdr3_nt: TGTGCCAGCAGCCACGATCGACACAGGGGTGGCGAGCAGTACTTC
cdr3_aa: CASSHDRHRGGEQYF

clone_size: -
j_call: TRBJ1-1
v_call: TRBV3-1/TRBV3-2
cdr3_length: 14
d_call: -
cdr3_nt: TGTGCCAGCAGCCAGGCAGGGATGAAGACTGAAGCTTTCTTT
cdr3_aa: CASSQAGMKTEAFF

clone_size: -
j_call: TRBJ2-1
v_call: TRBV5-6
cdr3_length: 15
d_call: -
cdr3_nt: TGTGCCAGCAGCCCAATCCCTTTGACAGACAATGAGCAGTTCTTC
cdr3_aa: CASSPIPLTDNEQFF

clone_size: few
j_call: TRBJ2-7
v_call: TRBV7-2
cdr3_length: 13
d_call: -
cdr3_nt: TGTGCCAGCAGCTTAGGATTTTCGTTCGAGCAGTACTTC
cdr3_aa: CASSLGFSFEQYF

clone_size: -
j_call: TRBJ1-2
v_call: TRBV20-1
cdr3_length: 14
d_call: TRBD1
cdr3_nt: TGCAGTGCTAGTCGGGACAGGGAGGACTATGGCTACACCTTC
cdr3_aa: CSASRDREDYGYTF

clone_size: -
j_call: TRBJ1-2
v_call: TRBV28
cdr3_length: 14
d_call: TRBD1
cdr3_nt: TGTGCCAGCAGTCTGGGGACAGGGGACTATGGCTACACCTTC
cdr3_aa: CASSLGTGDYGYTF

clone_size: -
j_call: TRBJ1-1
v_call: TRBV7-9
cdr3_length: 11
d_call: -
cdr3_nt: TGTGCCAGCAGCTTAGGGGTGAAAGCTTTCTTT
cdr3_aa: CASSLGVKAFF

clone_size: -
j_call: TRBJ1-5
v_call: TRBV6-1
cdr3_length: 16
d_call: -
cdr3_nt: TGTGCCAGCAGCGAAGCCCGCAGCAGGGGCAATCAGCCCCAGCATTTT
cdr3_aa: CASSEARSRGNQPQHF

clone_size: -
j_call: TRBJ2-7
v_call: TRBV11-3
cdr3_length: 12
d_call: TRBD1
cdr3_nt: TGTGCCAGCCGGACAGGGGATGGCGAGCAGTACTTC
cdr3_aa: CASRTGDGEQYF

clone_size: -
j_call: TRBJ2-7
v_call: TRBV19
cdr3_length: 16
d_call: -
cdr3_nt: TGTGCCAGTAGTCTCTCGGGACTTACGAGCTCCTACGAGCAGTACTTC
cdr3_aa: CASSLSGLTSSYEQYF